This TCR beta chain was recorded in a study of preoperative IRX-2 immunotherapy in early breast cancer. TCRdb's table, derived via immunoSEQ multiplex PCR, lists solely in-frame clones and lacks some. The repertoire holds approximately 12,000 clones, with approximately 91% as singletons. Treatment in this sample: preoperative locoregional IRX-2 cytokine immunotherapy. Preoperative locoregional IRX-2 cytokine immunotherapy was tested in the phase Ib source study. The CDR3 totals 14 residues. V lost 3 bases and J lost 4, with 12 bases in between. CDR1 MDHEN and CDR2 SYDVKM come from the germline V gene. This clone has only a few counts.

Sample collection was performed from a patient treated with IRX-2 immunotherapy. The chain joins TRBV28 to TRBJ1-2; no definite D call. The TCR sequence derives from a human donor with breast cancer. CDR3 protein: CASSFGIFSYGYTF. CDR3 nucleotides: TGTGCCAGCAGTTTCGGCATATTTAGCTATGGCTACACCTTC.